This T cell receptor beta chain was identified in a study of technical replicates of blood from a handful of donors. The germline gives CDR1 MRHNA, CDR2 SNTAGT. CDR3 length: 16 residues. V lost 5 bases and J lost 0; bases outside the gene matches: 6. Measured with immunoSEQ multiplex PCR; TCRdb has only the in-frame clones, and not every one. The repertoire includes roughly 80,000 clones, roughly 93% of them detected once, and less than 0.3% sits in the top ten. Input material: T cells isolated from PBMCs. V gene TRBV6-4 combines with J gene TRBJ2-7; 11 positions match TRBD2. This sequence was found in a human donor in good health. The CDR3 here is CASSNIAGGSSYEQYF. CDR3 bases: TGTGCCAGCAGTAATATAGCGGGAGGGAGCTCCTACGAGCAGTACTTC.